This T cell receptor beta chain was sequenced during a study of T cell clonality in common variable immunodeficiency. Germline assignment: CDR1 MNHNS and CDR2 SASEGT. This CDR3 contains 14 residues. V lost 4 bases, J lost 8 bases, and 14 bases lay in between. This clone came up a few times. Its antigen is undetermined. The CDR3 end falls 3 residues outside the read, so it is completed with the germline J gene. Study-wide results and caveats: In common variable immunodeficiency, TCR beta chains reportedly carried fewer deletions and N-nucleotide insertions. Compared with healthy controls, CVID subjects showed increased TCRbeta clonality, mostly in about a third. CVID subjects shared fewer TCRbeta clones than healthy controls did.

Control and CVID samples contributed equal amounts of genomic DNA. TCRdb's table, derived via immunoSEQ multiplex PCR, lists solely in-frame clones and lacks some. Altogether about 33,000 clones were found in the sample, and no singletons occur. This TCR was recovered from a human donor with common variable immunodeficiency. The sequencing input was peripheral blood mononuclear cells. The chain uses TRBV6-1 and TRBJ1-4; no clear D gene. This CDR3 is CASSAPYPGEKLFF. CDR3 DNA, as far as it was read: TGTGCCAGCAGTGCCCCTTACCCGGGGGAAAAA.